This TCR beta chain came from a study of blood T cells in healthy people across ages. At the level of the study: Every two T cells gave about one barcoded beta molecule via template switching.

Turning to this clonotype: This likely comes from a read error, as the CDR3 has no conserved phenylalanine or tryptophan at its end.

PCR was performed a second time for about 6 to 12 cycles using a sample-barcoded 5' primer and a J-beta primer mix. Using its own MiXCR run on the 5' RACE reads, TCRdb lists one record per CDR3 protein. In the table there are under 1,000,000 distinct CDR3 sequences, roughly 40% of which are singletons. The CDR3 runs to 14 residues. The germline gives CDR1 SGDLS, CDR2 YYNGEE. The V call is TRBV9, the J call TRBJ2-5, with D hard to call. Gene TRBJ2-1 matches the end of the DNA better, so the J call may be wrong. The material sequenced was blood. The receptor comes from a man aged 18-30 years in good health. The DNA of the CDR3 is TGTGCCAGCAGCGGTGGAGTATACCAAGAGACCCAGTTCTTA. As protein: CASSGGVYQETQFL.